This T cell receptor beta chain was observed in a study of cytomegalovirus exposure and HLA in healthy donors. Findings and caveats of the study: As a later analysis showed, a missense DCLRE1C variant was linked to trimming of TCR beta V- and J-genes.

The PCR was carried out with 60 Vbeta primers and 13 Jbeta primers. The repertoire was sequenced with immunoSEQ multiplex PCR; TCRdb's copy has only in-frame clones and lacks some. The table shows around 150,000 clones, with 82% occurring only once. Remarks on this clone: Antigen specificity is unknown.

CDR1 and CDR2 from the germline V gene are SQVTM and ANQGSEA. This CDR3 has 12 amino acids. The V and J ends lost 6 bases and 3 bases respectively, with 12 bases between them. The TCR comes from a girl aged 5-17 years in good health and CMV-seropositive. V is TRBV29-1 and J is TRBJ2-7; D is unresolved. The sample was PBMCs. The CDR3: CSVNMPDYEQYF. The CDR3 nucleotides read TGCAGCGTCAACATGCCCGACTACGAGCAGTACTTC.